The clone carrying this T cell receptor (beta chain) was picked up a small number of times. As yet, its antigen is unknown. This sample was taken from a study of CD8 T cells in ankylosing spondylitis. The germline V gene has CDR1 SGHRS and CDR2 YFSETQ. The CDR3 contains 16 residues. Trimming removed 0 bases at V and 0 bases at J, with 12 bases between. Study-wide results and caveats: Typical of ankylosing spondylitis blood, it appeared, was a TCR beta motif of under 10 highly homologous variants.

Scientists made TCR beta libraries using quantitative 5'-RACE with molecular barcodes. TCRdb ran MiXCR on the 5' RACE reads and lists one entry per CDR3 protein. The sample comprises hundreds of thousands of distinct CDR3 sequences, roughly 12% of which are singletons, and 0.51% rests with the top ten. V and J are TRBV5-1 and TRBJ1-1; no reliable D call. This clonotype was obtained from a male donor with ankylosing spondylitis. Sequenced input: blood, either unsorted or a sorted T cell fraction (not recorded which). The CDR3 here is CASSLVAAALNTEAFF. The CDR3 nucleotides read TGCGCCAGCAGCTTGGTCGCTGCAGCTTTGAACACTGAAGCTTTCTTT.